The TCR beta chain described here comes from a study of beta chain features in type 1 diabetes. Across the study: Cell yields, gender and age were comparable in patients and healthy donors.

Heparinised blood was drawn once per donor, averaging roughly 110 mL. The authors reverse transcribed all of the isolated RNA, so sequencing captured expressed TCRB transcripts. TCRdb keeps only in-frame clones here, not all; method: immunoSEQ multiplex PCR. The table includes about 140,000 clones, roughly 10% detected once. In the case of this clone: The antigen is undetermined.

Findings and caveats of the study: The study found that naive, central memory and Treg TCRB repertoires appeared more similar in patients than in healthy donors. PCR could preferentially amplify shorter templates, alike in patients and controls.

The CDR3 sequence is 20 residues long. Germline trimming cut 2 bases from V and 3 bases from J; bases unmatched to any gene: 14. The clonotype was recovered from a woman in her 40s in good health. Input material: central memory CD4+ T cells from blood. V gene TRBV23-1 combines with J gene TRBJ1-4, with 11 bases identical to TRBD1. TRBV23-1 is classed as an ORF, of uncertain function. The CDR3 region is CASSQGPGGTGGDSNEKLFF. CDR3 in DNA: TGCGCCAGCAGTCAAGGTCCCGGGGGGACAGGGGGGGACTCTAATGAAAAACTGTTTTTT.